The subject of this entry is one T cell receptor (beta chain). Libraries were prepared by immunoSEQ multiplex PCR; TCRdb keeps only in-frame clonotypes and omits some of them. This table has 130,000 to 150,000 clones, about nine tenths appearing once. The data were taken from a study of T cell responses to AZD1222 COVID-19 vaccine. V was pared by 0 bases and J by 4 bases, with 6 bases of the junction left unmatched. Per the germline V gene, CDR1 is SGHKS and CDR2 is YYEKEE (reference sequence). This CDR3 contains 15 residues. The receptor was isolated from an adult in good health. The material sequenced was peripheral blood, taken on day 0 of AZD1222 vaccination. J is TRBJ1-1 and V is TRBV5-5, with 7 bases matching TRBD1. The CDR3 region is CASSLGQGLSTEAFF. Written as DNA, the CDR3 is TGTGCCAGCAGCTTGGGACAGGGATTGAGCACTGAAGCTTTCTTT.